This T cell receptor (beta chain) appears in the sequencing data of a study of technical replicates of blood from a handful of donors. The method was immunoSEQ multiplex PCR; TCRdb's version includes in-frame clones alone and lacks a portion of them. The table lists 98,000 or so clones, about 95% of them singletons. The CDR3 has 12 amino acids. V was trimmed by 5 bases and J by 3 bases, leaving 8 bases between them. CDR1 is MDHEN, CDR2 SYDVKM, per germline. Sample: T cells isolated from PBMCs. V usage is TRBV28 and J usage is TRBJ2-7; D gene uncertain. The source is a human donor in good health. The CDR3 DNA sequence: TGTGCCAGCAGTCCCCCTCTCTACGAGCAGTACTTC. Translation: CASSPPLYEQYF.